These 27 T cell receptor beta chains share one sample of origin, sequenced in a study of CD8 T cells in ankylosing spondylitis. TCRdb independently ran MiXCR on the 5' RACE reads; one entry per CDR3 protein. The table records 200,000 to 300,000 distinct CDR3 sequences, approximately 12% of them present only once. The sequenced sample consisted of blood, either unsorted or a sorted T cell fraction (not recorded which). All receptors derive from a male donor with ankylosing spondylitis or in good health (not recorded which).

This clonotype was observed at least ten times. The chain employs TRBV5-1 and TRBJ2-1; TRBD2 might be the D (6 bases). The CDR3 totals 13 residues. The germline V gene has CDR1 SGHRS and CDR2 YFSETQ. V lost 5 bases and J 5 bases, leaving 11 bases between the germline ends. In DNA, the CDR3 is TGCGCCAGCAGATGGACTACCCACAATGAGCAGTTCTTC. Its protein product is CASRWTTHNEQFF.

About this clonotype: A read error may account for a junction end that differs from germline. CDR3 in DNA: TGCTGTGCTAGAGTTAGGGGACAGTTCGCGAACACCGGGGAGCTGTTTTTT. It specifies CCARVRGQFANTGELFF. The J gene is TRBJ2-2, the V gene TRBV20-1, with 7 positions matching TRBD1. From germline, CDR1 is DFQATT and CDR2 SNEGSKA (reference sequence). The CDR3 has 17 amino acids.

The chain links TRBV5-1 to TRBJ1-1, with TRBD1 identical over 7 bases. Germline CDR1 SGHRS, CDR2 YFSETQ. This CDR3 has 18 residues. Trimming at V came to 4 bases and at J to 3 bases, leaving 18 bases not matched to a gene. The CDR3 is CASSHPEGRGRRYTEAFF. DNA of the CDR3: TGCGCCAGCAGCCACCCAGAGGGGAGGGGGCGTCGGTACACTGAAGCTTTCTTT.

On this clonotype: Given a much more abundant clone one base away, this may be a read error. The chain joins TRBV5-6 to TRBJ2-7, with D maybe TRBD2 (5 bases). The CDR3 spans 15 residues. The germline gives CDR1 SGHDT, CDR2 YYEEEE. Here the CDR3 DNA reads TGTACCAGCAGCTTGACCGGGGAAGGAGTGGACGAGCAGTACTTC. It encodes CTSSLTGEGVDEQYF.

This clonotype has at least ten counts. The rearrangement uses TRBV12-3 or TRBV12-4 and TRBJ2-5; D call uncertain. Trimming pared 5 bases from V and 0 bases from J, leaving 1 base between. The CDR3 contains 11 residues. CDR3 sequence: CASSNQETQYF. The CDR3 region has the DNA TGTGCCAGCAGTAACCAAGAGACCCAGTACTTC.

This clonotype was seen at least ten times. The chain recombines TRBV12-3 or TRBV12-4 with TRBJ2-7; D tentatively reads TRBD1 or TRBD2 (5 bases each). This CDR3 region has 16 residues. Deletions cut 4 bases from V and 5 bases from J, with 21 bases between. The CDR3 sequence: CASSSPSLLLGHEQYF. CDR3 in DNA: TGTGCCAGCAGTTCGCCCTCCCTATTACTGGGACACGAGCAGTACTTC.

V usage is TRBV12-3 or TRBV12-4 and J usage is TRBJ1-5; tentatively, D is TRBD1 (5 bases). The CDR3 is 17 amino acids. V was clipped by 4 bases and J by 6 bases, with 22 bases between them. CDR3 residues: CASSSPEVELGGQPQHF. CDR3 coding DNA: TGTGCCAGCAGTTCCCCAGAGGTTGAATTGGGGGGTCAGCCCCAGCATTTT.

Ten or more counts support this clonotype. This sequence joins TRBV20-1 and TRBJ2-2; D remains unclear. In germline, CDR1 is DFQATT, CDR2 SNEGSKA (reference sequence). CDR3 length: 13 residues. V lost 6 bases, J lost 0 bases, and 8 bases lay in between. The CDR3, as DNA: TGCAGTGCCCTTGTCGCGAACACCGGGGAGCTGTTTTTT. Translated, it gives CSALVANTGELFF.

V gene TRBV7-2 combines with J gene TRBJ2-2; D possibly uses TRBD1 or TRBD2 (5 bases each). The ends were cut back, 6 bases at V and 2 bases at J, with 19 bases in the middle. The CDR3 has 17 amino acids. Germline CDR1 is SGHTA and CDR2 is FQGNSA. As DNA, the CDR3 is TGTGCCAGCAGATTCCCCGGAGGAAGGGGTAACACCGGGGAGCTGTTTTTT. This sequence encodes CASRFPGGRGNTGELFF.

This clonotype was observed at least ten times. The rearrangement joins TRBV2 to TRBJ2-5; 11 bases align to TRBD2. The CDR3 has 16 residues. Per germline, CDR1 SNHLY and CDR2 FYNNEI. Trimming at V came to 6 bases and at J to 7 bases, leaving 13 bases not matched to a gene. The CDR3 bases are TGTGCCAGCAGACCCTCACTAGCGGGAGACGTGGTGACCCAGTACTTC. This encodes CASRPSLAGDVVTQYF. The full variable domain, its missing parts supplied by reference TRBV2 and TRBJ2-5, is EPEVTQTPSHQVTQMGQEVILRCVPISNHLYFYWYRQILGQKVEFLVSFYNNEISEKSEIFDDQFSVERPDGSNFTLKIRSTKLEDSAMYFCASRPSLAGDVVTQYFGPGTRLLVL.

This clonotype was recorded many times. The chain carries TRBV4-1 and TRBJ1-4; D gene uncertain. Germline V gene sequence: CDR1 MGHRA, CDR2 YSYEKL. Trimming left V 4 bases short and J 6 bases short, with 15 bases between. The CDR3 sequence is 15 residues long. The CDR3 here is CASSPWGEADEKLFF. The CDR3 nucleotides are TGCGCCAGCAGCCCGTGGGGTGAAGCGGATGAAAAACTGTTTTTT.

This clonotype was detected many times. CDR3 coding DNA: TGCGCCAGCAGCTTCCGGGACCGCCAGAACATTCAGTACTTC. Residues: CASSFRDRQNIQYF. The chain recombines TRBV5-1 with TRBJ2-4, with D perhaps assigned TRBD1 or TRBD2 (5 bases each). The CDR3 covers 14 residues. The V and J ends lost 2 bases and 7 bases respectively, with 13 bases between them. Germline V gene data show CDR1 as SGHRS and CDR2 as YFSETQ.

The V gene is TRBV3-1, the J gene TRBJ2-1, with D maybe TRBD2 (7 bases). The V gene's germline CDR1 is LGHDT and CDR2 YNNKEL (reference sequence). The CDR3 is 15 residues long. The V end was cut by 0 bases, the J end by 7 bases, with 13 bases between. The CDR3 coding sequence is TGTGCCAGCAGCCAAGATCTTGAGGGGGGGAATGAGCAGTTCTTC. Its translation is CASSQDLEGGNEQFF.

This clonotype has a count of ten or more. CDR3: CSASIHNRLASSYNEQFF. The CDR3 DNA sequence: TGCAGTGCTAGCATTCATAACCGACTAGCTTCCTCTTACAATGAGCAGTTCTTC. The V and J genes are TRBV20-1 and TRBJ2-1, with 7 bases that match TRBD2. The germline gives CDR1 DFQATT, CDR2 SNEGSKA (reference sequence). The CDR3 runs 18 residues. J lost 4 bases, V lost 3 bases, and 18 bases had no gene match.

This clonotype was observed at least ten times. The chain carries TRBV7-8 and TRBJ2-7; TRBD1 matches 7 bases. CDR3 size: 12 residues. V was pared by 5 bases and J by 3 bases, with 1 base of the junction left unmatched. Per the germline V gene, CDR1 is SGHVS and CDR2 is FQNEAQ. The CDR3 DNA sequence: TGTGCCAGCAGCGCAGGGGGCTACGAGCAGTACTTC. Protein sequence: CASSAGGYEQYF.

The sample holds many counts of this clonotype. V and J are TRBV20-1 and TRBJ1-1; D not certain. V was cut by 4 bases and J by 1 base, with 13 bases left in between. The CDR3 has 14 amino acids. CDR1 DFQATT and CDR2 SNEGSKA come from the germline V gene (reference sequence). The CDR3, as DNA: TGCAGTGCTAAAACTCTTTTACCGAACACTGAAGCTTTCTTT. Its translation is CSAKTLLPNTEAFF.

CDR3 region: CASSTSGGLYEQFF. The CDR3 nucleotides are TGTGCCAGCAGTACTAGCGGGGGGTTGTATGAGCAGTTCTTC. The rearrangement uses TRBV28 and TRBJ2-1; 12 bases line up with TRBD2. The CDR3 is made up of 14 amino acids. The V gene's germline CDR1 is MDHEN and CDR2 SYDVKM. J lost 8 bases, V lost 5 bases, and 4 bases had no gene match.

This chain joins TRBV4-1 and TRBJ1-3; unclear D gene. V was trimmed by 2 bases and J by 0 bases, leaving 11 bases between them. Germline CDR1 and CDR2: MGHRA and YSYEKL. The length of the CDR3 is 16 residues. CDR3 residues: CASSQLYPNSGNTIYF. CDR3 DNA sequence: TGCGCCAGCAGCCAACTTTACCCCAACTCTGGAAACACCATATATTTT.

This clonotype was observed at least ten times. The chain is built from TRBV20-1 and TRBJ2-1; a weak D match, TRBD2 (6 bases). Germline CDR1 reads DFQATT; CDR2 reads SNEGSKA (reference sequence). V was shortened by 1 base and J by 4 bases, with 14 bases between the two germline ends. This CDR3 contains 15 residues. As DNA, the CDR3 is TGCAGTGCTAGAGTGGCCGGGACTCATTACAATGAGCAGTTCTTC. This translates into CSARVAGTHYNEQFF.

This clonotype came up many times. The chain links TRBV29-1 to TRBJ2-4; either TRBD1 or TRBD2 may supply D (6 bases each). The CDR3 contains 12 residues. Germline CDR1 reads SQVTM; CDR2 reads ANQGSEA. V lost 3 bases and J 8 bases, leaving 11 bases between the germline ends. The chain's CDR3 is CSVEEGGDIQYF. Written as DNA, the CDR3 is TGCAGCGTTGAGGAGGGGGGAGACATTCAGTACTTC.

This clonotype was found many times. This chain joins TRBV5-5 and TRBJ1-2; D not certain. V lost 0 bases to trimming and J lost 7 bases, with 19 bases between them. The CDR3 extends over 16 amino acids. Germline loops: CDR1 SGHKS, CDR2 YYEKEE (reference sequence). The CDR3 DNA reads TGTGCCAGCAGCTTGGAGGGTCAGCCGATGGTCGGTGGCTACACCTTC. Encoded protein: CASSLEGQPMVGGYTF.

This clonotype was counted ten times or more. This rearrangement joins TRBV12-3 or TRBV12-4 to TRBJ2-1, with D maybe TRBD2 (9 bases). The V gene lost 7 bases and the J gene lost 10 bases, with 26 bases spanning the gap. This CDR3 has 16 amino acids. The CDR3 region has the DNA TGTGCCAGCACCCAAGACAGGGGCAGCGGGGGGCCCGAGCAGTTCTTC. It specifies CASTQDRGSGGPEQFF.

This clonotype appeared many times. The genes are TRBV4-1 and TRBJ2-5, with TRBD2 matching over 10 bases. CDR1 MGHRA and CDR2 YSYEKL come from the germline V gene. V shed 1 base and J 1 base; nucleotides not matched to a gene: 18. The CDR3 contains 21 residues. CDR3 region: CASSQATLAGGFLPSQETQYF. Written as DNA, the CDR3 is TGCGCCAGCAGCCAAGCAACCTTAGCGGGGGGCTTCCTACCATCCCAAGAGACCCAGTACTTC.

This clonotype showed up many times. CDR3 in DNA: TGCGCCAGCAGTGAGTCTTTTGGGGAGTCAGGCTACGAGCAGTACTTC. It is translated as CASSESFGESGYEQYF. This sequence joins TRBV10-2 and TRBJ2-7; TRBD2 might be the D (5 bases). From germline, CDR1 is WSHSY and CDR2 SAAADI. Trimming removed 0 bases at V and 3 bases at J, with 15 bases between. This CDR3 region has 16 residues.

The chain combines TRBV20-1 with TRBJ2-6; unclear D gene. This CDR3 has 20 amino acids. Trimming cost V 0 bases and J 0 bases, with 21 bases left between them. The germline V gene encodes CDR1 DFQATT and CDR2 SNEGSKA (reference sequence). CDR3 in amino acids: CSARDISGVTDFSGANVLTF. DNA for the CDR3: TGCAGTGCTAGAGATATTTCTGGGGTAACAGACTTCTCTGGGGCCAACGTCCTGACTTTC.

In its sample, this clonotype was seen many times. V and J are TRBV7-8 and TRBJ2-7, with TRBD2 identical over 8 bases. CDR1 is SGHVS, CDR2 FQNEAQ, per germline. The CDR3 length is 18 residues. V lost 4 bases to trimming and J lost 2 bases; unmatched junction nucleotides: 16. CDR3 residues: CASSSHSPVAGRAYEQYF. CDR3 DNA: TGTGCCAGCAGCTCCCATTCTCCTGTAGCGGGAAGGGCCTACGAGCAGTACTTC.

This clonotype was seen a few times. This chain links TRBV7-9 with TRBJ2-7; no reliable D call. The CDR3 extends over 16 amino acids. V lost 1 base, J lost 3 bases, and 16 bases lay in between. Germline CDR1 is SEHNR and CDR2 is FQNEAQ (reference sequence). The CDR3 bases are TGTGCCAGCAGCTTAGGTATTAGGTATGGTTTCTACGAGCAGTACTTC. Protein product: CASSLGIRYGFYEQYF.